These 32 T cell receptor beta chains were sequenced from one sample in a study of preoperative IRX-2 immunotherapy in early breast cancer. Specified treatment: preoperative locoregional IRX-2 cytokine immunotherapy. Only in-frame clones appear in the TCRdb table, and some are missing; sequencing was by immunoSEQ multiplex PCR. The sample includes around 25,000 clones, roughly 89% of them seen just once. Material: tumor tissue, obtained after IRX-2 immunotherapy. These receptors were obtained from a human donor with breast cancer.

V gene TRBV5-1 combines with J gene TRBJ2-5, with TRBD2 identical over 10 bases. Looked up from germline, CDR1 is SGHRS and CDR2 is YFSETQ. The CDR3 loop spans 15 amino acids. V shed 0 bases, J shed 5 bases, and the junction held 4 bases outside the gene matches. The CDR3 loop is CASSLEPGLAETQYF. Here the CDR3 DNA reads TGCGCCAGCAGCTTGGAACCGGGACTAGCGGAGACCCAGTACTTC.

This clone is a singleton in its sample. As DNA, the CDR3 is TGTGCCAGCAGCCGGGACGCAAGCCCGAACACCGGGGAGCTGTTTTTT. Its protein is CASSRDASPNTGELFF. This rearrangement joins TRBV11-3 to TRBJ2-2; D could derive from TRBD1 or TRBD2 (5 bases each). CDR3 length: 16 residues. V lost 5 bases, J lost 0 bases, and 13 bases lay in between. Germline loops: CDR1 SGHNT, CDR2 YENEEA.

The chain uses TRBV28 and TRBJ1-6; weak D call: TRBD1 (5 bases). Trimming left V 6 bases short and J 7 bases short, with 13 bases between. This CDR3 has 14 residues. CDR1 MDHEN and CDR2 SYDVKM come from the germline V gene. CDR3: CASRRGIRNSPLHF. The CDR3 DNA reads as TGTGCCAGCAGGAGGGGTATAAGGAATTCACCCCTCCACTTT.

The V call is TRBV7-8, the J call TRBJ1-5; TRBD1 agrees at 8 bases. The CDR3 is 15 amino acids. CDR1 and CDR2 from the germline V gene are SGHVS and FQNEAQ. V lost 1 base, J lost 6 bases, and 5 bases stayed unmatched. The DNA for the CDR3 is TGTGCCAGCAGCTTAGGGGGACAGGATGGTCAGCCCCAGCATTTT. This translates into CASSLGGQDGQPQHF.

The chain couples TRBV15 to TRBJ1-3; TRBD1 might be the D (5 bases). Trimming cost V 1 base and J 0 bases, with 16 bases left between them. The CDR3 has 18 amino acids. Germline V lookup: CDR1 LNHNV, CDR2 YYDKDF (reference sequence). This chain's CDR3 is CATSRGTLALHSGNTIYF. The DNA for the CDR3 is TGTGCCACCAGCAGAGGGACACTCGCACTCCACTCTGGAAACACCATATATTTT.

In its sample, this clone was seen once. The chain uses TRBV10-1 and TRBJ1-1; a possible D gene is TRBD1 (5 bases). The germline CDR1 and CDR2 sequences are WNHNN and SYGVQD (reference sequence). The CDR3 has 13 amino acids. The ends were cut back, 2 bases at V and 1 base at J, with 5 bases in the middle. DNA of the CDR3: TGCGCCAGCAGTGAGCAGGGGAACACTGAAGCTTTCTTT. Residues: CASSEQGNTEAFF.

V and J are TRBV4-1 and TRBJ2-5; 8 bases agree with TRBD1. Looked up from germline, CDR1 is MGHRA and CDR2 is YSYEKL. Trimming removed 1 base from V and 2 bases from J; junction bases left unmatched: 3. The CDR3 length is 15 residues. The CDR3 loop reads CASSQGQGSQETQYF. CDR3 bases: TGCGCCAGCAGCCAAGGACAGGGGTCTCAAGAGACCCAGTACTTC.

This chain connects TRBV2 to TRBJ2-3, with 8 bases aligning to TRBD1. The V gene end was trimmed by 7 bases and the J gene end by 5 bases; junction bases not matched to a gene: 14. This CDR3 is 16 amino acids long. Germline V lookup: CDR1 SNHLY, CDR2 FYNNEI. The chain's CDR3 is CASNLGRAGGRDTQYF. The CDR3 DNA reads as TGTGCCAGCAACTTGGGGAGAGCAGGGGGCCGAGATACGCAGTATTTT.

V usage is TRBV30 and J usage is TRBJ1-2; 7 bases line up with TRBD1. Germline V gene data show CDR1 as GTSNPN and CDR2 as SVGIG (reference sequence). The CDR3 is made up of 13 amino acids. After removal of 3 bases from V and 3 bases from J, the junction contained 4 bases not matched to a gene. The CDR3 spells CAWSFGQDYGYTF. The CDR3 DNA sequence: TGTGCCTGGAGCTTTGGACAGGACTATGGCTACACCTTC.

The gene calls are TRBV7-3 and TRBJ1-6; 7 positions agree with TRBD1. V lost 5 bases, J lost 7 bases, and 8 bases stayed unmatched. CDR1 SGHTA and CDR2 FQGTGA come from the germline V gene. The CDR3 contains 15 residues. In DNA, the CDR3 is TGTGCCAGCAGCCCGGGGACAGCAGGGAATTCACCCCTCCACTTT. As protein: CASSPGTAGNSPLHF.

The rearrangement uses TRBV30 and TRBJ1-6; TRBD1 matches 7 bases. The CDR3 runs to 14 residues. Germline V lookup: CDR1 GTSNPN, CDR2 SVGIG (reference sequence). V was pared by 1 base and J by 9 bases, with 6 bases of the junction left unmatched. CDR3 DNA sequence: TGTGCCTGGAGTGGAGGGACAGTTGGTTCACCCCTCCACTTT. Protein: CAWSGGTVGSPLHF.

The chain recombines TRBV10-3 with TRBJ1-5; 8 nucleotides align to TRBD1. Germline V gives CDR1 ENHRY, CDR2 SYGVKD. The CDR3 loop spans 15 amino acids. The J segment lost 2 bases and the V segment lost 6 bases, leaving 6 bases of the junction unmatched. Here the CDR3 DNA reads TGTGCCATCAGCGCAGGGGGCGCGGGCAATCAGCCCCAGCATTTT. This gives the protein CAISAGGAGNQPQHF.

This chain uses TRBV27 with TRBJ1-6; no definite D call. Trimming shortened V by 3 bases and J by 5 bases, and 17 bases separated the two germline ends. Germline V lookup: CDR1 MNHEY, CDR2 SMNVEV (reference sequence). The CDR3 consists of 17 residues. The CDR3, as DNA: TGTGCCAGCAGTTTTATTAGGACGCCAGCGGATAATTCACCCCTCCACTTT. It codes for CASSFIRTPADNSPLHF.

The chain couples TRBV18 to TRBJ2-1, with TRBD2 matching 15 bases. Looked up from germline, CDR1 is KGHSH and CDR2 is LQKENI. The V and J ends lost 8 bases and 3 bases, in that order; junction bases with no gene match: 11. The CDR3 loop spans 18 amino acids. The CDR3 DNA sequence: TGTGCCAGCCGGTCCGGGACTAGCGGGGGGTCGAACTACAATGAGCAGTTCTTC. Translating it yields CASRSGTSGGSNYNEQFF.

V is TRBV5-1 and J is TRBJ2-7, with 10 bases aligning to TRBD1. After removal of 4 bases from V and 6 bases from J, the junction contained 10 bases not matched to a gene. Germline V gene data show CDR1 as SGHRS and CDR2 as YFSETQ. The CDR3 covers 15 residues. The CDR3 coding sequence is TGCGCCAGCAGCCCCCCGGGACAGGGGCCCCCCGAGCAGTACTTC. This encodes CASSPPGQGPPEQYF.

In nucleotides, the CDR3 is TGTGCCAGCAGTTACTCGATCCGGGGCTCTGGAAACACCATATATTTT. This translates into CASSYSIRGSGNTIYF. J is TRBJ1-3 and V is TRBV6-5; D unclear. The V gene lost 0 bases and the J gene lost 0 bases, with 9 bases spanning the gap. The CDR3 has 16 amino acids. Germline loops: CDR1 MNHEY, CDR2 SVGAGI.

V and J are TRBV5-1 and TRBJ2-5; TRBD1 is a possible D gene (5 bases). Germline CDR1 is SGHRS and CDR2 is YFSETQ. Between the trimmed V and J ends, which lost 0 bases and 2 bases, there was a span of 11 bases. This CDR3 region has 15 residues. CDR3 coding DNA: TGCGCCAGCAGCTTGGCCGTGGGGCAGCAAGAGACCCAGTACTTC. As protein: CASSLAVGQQETQYF. Using reference TRBV5-1 and TRBJ2-5 for the parts outside the CDR3, the full variable domain is KAGVTQTPRYLIKTRGQQVTLSCSPISGHRSVSWYQQTPGQGLQFLFEYFSETQRNKGNFPGRFSGRQFSNSRSEMNVSTLELGDSALYLCASSLAVGQQETQYFGPGTRLLVL.

This chain links TRBV28 with TRBJ1-1; D not certain. Trimming shortened V by 2 bases and J by 11 bases, and 3 bases separated the two germline ends. Germline CDR1 and CDR2: MDHEN and SYDVKM. The CDR3 sequence is 9 residues long. CDR3 region: CASSLLAFF. The CDR3 coding sequence is TGTGCCAGCAGTTTACTCGCTTTCTTT.

In the case of this clone: Different DNA sequences within this sample yield the same CDR3. The rearrangement uses TRBV18 and TRBJ1-1; no firm D call. The length of the CDR3 is 13 residues. Germline CDR1 and CDR2: KGHSH and LQKENI. V lost 0 bases to trimming and J lost 3 bases, with 5 bases between them. In DNA, the CDR3 is TGTGCCAGCTCACCACCGGGAGACACTGAAGCTTTCTTT. Its protein product is CASSPPGDTEAFF.

The rearrangement uses TRBV2 and TRBJ1-4, with 7 nucleotides matching TRBD1. V was clipped by 10 bases and J by 8 bases; unmatched bases: 13. The CDR3 runs 14 residues. In germline, CDR1 is SNHLY, CDR2 FYNNEI. The CDR3 DNA sequence: TGTGCCAACCGGGGAGAGGGGGCCACGGAAAAACTGTTTTTT. Translated: CANRGEGATEKLFF. Filled out from reference TRBV2 and TRBJ1-4, the complete variable domain reads EPEVTQTPSHQVTQMGQEVILRCVPISNHLYFYWYRQILGQKVEFLVSFYNNEISEKSEIFDDQFSVERPDGSNFTLKIRSTKLEDSAMYFCANRGEGATEKLFFGSGTQLSVL.

This chain uses TRBV19 with TRBJ1-5; 8 bases agree with TRBD1. CDR3 length equals 16 residues. J was trimmed by 1 base and V by 4 bases; bases with no gene match: 6. The germline V gene encodes CDR1 LNHDA and CDR2 SQIVND (reference sequence). The DNA of the CDR3 is TGTGCCAGTAGTACTCAGGACAGGGCAAGCAATCAGCCCCAGCATTTT. It encodes CASSTQDRASNQPQHF.

J is TRBJ1-2 and V is TRBV2; D remains ambiguous. Germline loops: CDR1 SNHLY, CDR2 FYNNEI. Trimming pared 2 bases from V and 7 bases from J, leaving 11 bases between. The CDR3 loop spans 13 amino acids. The CDR3 region has the DNA TGTGCCAGCAGTGAACAGTTTATGGCTGGCTACACCTTC. This translates into CASSEQFMAGYTF.

This chain uses TRBV25-1 with TRBJ1-5; 7 bases fit TRBD1. V dropped 6 bases and J dropped 3; count of bases not matched to a gene: 8. The CDR3 covers 15 residues. CDR1 is MGHDK and CDR2 is SYGVNS in the germline V gene. The CDR3 DNA sequence: TGTGCCAGCAGCCTTGGAGACAGGGACAATCAGCCCCAGCATTTT. Its translation is CASSLGDRDNQPQHF.

This chain links TRBV7-3 with TRBJ1-3; 7 positions agree with TRBD1. V was clipped by 2 bases and J by 3 bases; unmatched bases: 7. Germline assignment: CDR1 SGHTA and CDR2 FQGTGA. The CDR3 is made up of 16 amino acids. The CDR3 DNA sequence: TGTGCCAGCAGCTTAGCCTCAGGGGGAGTTGGAAACACCATATATTTT. Translating gives CASSLASGGVGNTIYF.

The rearrangement joins TRBV7-9 to TRBJ2-4; unclear D gene. With 0 bases removed from V and 0 bases from J, the gap between germline ends came to 6 bases. This CDR3 is built from 15 residues. Germline V gene sequence: CDR1 SEHNR, CDR2 FQNEAQ (reference sequence). CDR3 bases: TGTGCCAGCAGCTTAGCTGGTCTAGCCAAAAACATTCAGTACTTC. Amino acid sequence: CASSLAGLAKNIQYF. The complete variable domain, with remaining parts taken from reference TRBV7-9 and TRBJ2-4, reads DTGVSQNPRHKITKRGQNVTFRCDPISEHNRLYWYRQTLGQGPEFLTYFQNEAQLEKSRLLSDRFSAERPKGSFSTLEIQRTEQGDSAMYLCASSLAGLAKNIQYFGAGTRLSVL.

CDR3 region: CAISESGRGPFSYNEQFF. Here the CDR3 DNA reads TGTGCCATCAGTGAGTCGGGTAGGGGGCCTTTTTCCTACAATGAGCAGTTCTTC. The chain links TRBV10-3 to TRBJ2-1, with 7 bases that match TRBD1. The J segment lost 1 base and the V segment lost 0 bases, leaving 9 bases of the junction unmatched. The germline V gene encodes CDR1 ENHRY and CDR2 SYGVKD. The CDR3 covers 18 residues.

V is TRBV4-2 and J is TRBJ2-5; D ambiguous. V lost 2 bases and J 1 base, leaving 23 bases between the germline ends. This CDR3 region has 19 residues. Germline V lookup: CDR1 LGHNA, CDR2 YNFKEQ. The CDR3 reads CASSQTAGQPWASQETQYF. The CDR3 nucleotides are TGTGCCAGCAGCCAAACCGCCGGGCAACCCTGGGCCTCCCAAGAGACCCAGTACTTC.

The V and J genes are TRBV6-1 and TRBJ2-3; 9 bases map to TRBD2. Germline CDR1 and CDR2: MNHNS and SASEGT. The CDR3 runs to 15 residues. Trimming cost V 7 bases and J 2 bases; bases outside gene matches: 7. The CDR3 sequence: CASMRAGGDTDTQYF. The CDR3 DNA reads as TGTGCCAGCATGCGTGCGGGGGGGGACACAGATACGCAGTATTTT.

The chain has TRBV11-2 and TRBJ2-4; D remains unclear. V lost 5 bases, J lost 4 bases, and 15 bases lay in between. The CDR3 sequence is 15 residues long. Germline CDR1 and CDR2: SGHAT and FQNNGV. The CDR3 loop reads CASSTRWGKKNIQYF. Written as DNA, the CDR3 is TGTGCCAGCAGCACCCGATGGGGAAAAAAAAACATTCAGTACTTC.

The rearrangement uses TRBV5-6 and TRBJ2-6; 9 bases match TRBD1. This CDR3 is built from 17 residues. Germline CDR1 and CDR2: SGHDT and YYEEEE. V shed 2 bases, J shed 0 bases, and the junction held 3 bases outside the gene matches. Here the CDR3 DNA reads TGTGCCAGCAGCTTACAGGGGGCCCTCTCTGGGGCCAACGTCCTGACTTTC. Residues: CASSLQGALSGANVLTF.

The chain uses TRBV11-3 and TRBJ2-1, with 8 bases lining up with TRBD1. This CDR3 region has 12 residues. Germline values: CDR1 SGHNT, CDR2 YENEEA. The V gene end was trimmed by 5 bases and the J gene end by 15 bases; junction bases not matched to a gene: 9. CDR3 sequence (DNA): TGTGCCAGCAGCCTCAGGACAGGGCTCCCGTTCTTC. This encodes CASSLRTGLPFF.

The V call is TRBV6-5, the J call TRBJ1-6; D perhaps matches TRBD1 (5 bases). The CDR3 runs to 15 residues. V shed 0 bases and J shed 7 bases, with 10 bases lying between them. Germline-derived CDR1 and CDR2 are MNHEY and SVGAGI. CDR3: CASSYSMQGNSPLHF. The DNA of the CDR3 is TGTGCCAGCAGTTACTCGATGCAGGGAAATTCACCCCTCCACTTT.